A single sample gave rise to the 22 T cell receptor beta chains below, sequenced in a study of T cells in Graves' hyperthyroidism and ophthalmopathy. Amplified regions were TCR beta CDR3 sequences from RNA transcripts. The HTBI primer set was used in a first-round RT-PCR of the TCR CDR3. TCRdb reprocessed the multiplex PCR reads with MiXCR, giving one entry per CDR3 protein. The sample has approximately 600,000 distinct CDR3 sequences, about 16% seen once. The material sequenced was blood. These receptors were taken from a woman in her twenties or thirties with Graves' hyperthyroidism.

This clonotype was seen repeatedly, ten times or more. The rearrangement links TRBV18 to TRBJ2-7; 9 positions agree with TRBD2. V gave up 6 bases and J gave up 4 bases; unmatched junction bases: 7. The length of the CDR3 is 14 residues. Germline V gene lookup returns CDR1 KGHSH and CDR2 LQKENI. CDR3 region: CASSSGRESYEQYF. The CDR3 DNA is TGTGCCAGCTCTAGCGGGAGAGAATCGTACGAGCAGTACTTC.

Remarks on this clonotype: An end of the junction does not agree with germline; a read error may underlie this. The V and J genes are TRBV2 and TRBJ2-1; 11 bases align to TRBD2. The germline gives CDR1 SNHLY, CDR2 FYNNEI. The CDR3 is 15 amino acids. CDR3 in amino acids: CASGDTSGSKYEQFF. For the CDR3, the DNA is TGTGCCAGCGGTGACACTAGCGGGAGTAAGTATGAGCAGTTCTTC. Drawing the rest from reference TRBV2 and TRBJ2-1, the complete variable domain is EPEVTQTPSHQVTQMGQEVILRCVPISNHLYFYWYRQILGQKVEFLVSFYNNEISEKSEIFDDQFSVERPDGSNFTLKIRSTKLEDSAMYFCASGDTSGSKYEQFFGPGTRLTVL.

This clonotype was detected a few times. The CDR3 region is CASSETYNSPLHF. The CDR3 nucleotides read TGTGCCAGCAGCGAAACATATAATTCACCCCTCCACTTT. The rearrangement joins TRBV12-3 or TRBV12-4 to TRBJ1-6; no clear D. The V end lost 6 bases, the J end lost 4 bases, and 7 bases lay between the germline ends. The CDR3 sequence is 13 residues long.

This clonotype was observed a handful of times. The chain recombines TRBV5-6 with TRBJ2-3, with D unclear. V shed 2 bases and J shed 3 bases, with 19 bases lying between them. The CDR3 length is 17 residues. Germline V gives CDR1 SGHDT, CDR2 YYEEEE. CDR3: CASSFVGWISRTDTQYF. The CDR3 bases are TGTGCCAGCAGCTTTGTAGGGTGGATCTCGCGGACAGATACGCAGTATTTT.

This clonotype was observed many times. CDR3 residues: CAITHKPTSEQYF. In DNA, the CDR3 is TGTGCCATCACCCATAAACCAACTTCTGAGCAGTACTTC. V is TRBV10-3 and J is TRBJ2-7; D is undetermined. In germline, CDR1 is ENHRY, CDR2 SYGVKD. The V end lost 7 bases, the J end lost 7 bases, and 17 bases lay between the germline ends. This CDR3 has 13 residues.

This clonotype has ten or more counts. This sequence joins TRBV2 and TRBJ2-7; 7 bases agree with TRBD2. Germline V gene data show CDR1 as SNHLY and CDR2 as FYNNEI. J was trimmed by 6 bases and V by 8 bases; bases with no gene match: 4. CDR3 size: 11 residues. The chain's CDR3 is CASGREGEQYF. DNA of the CDR3: TGTGCCAGCGGCAGGGAGGGCGAGCAGTACTTC.

This clonotype was detected a few times. The chain is built from TRBV5-1 and TRBJ2-7; 7 nucleotides agree with TRBD2. The CDR3 has 15 amino acids. Looked up from germline, CDR1 is SGHRS and CDR2 is YFSETQ. J was trimmed by 0 bases and V by 5 bases; bases with no gene match: 8. For the CDR3, the DNA is TGCGCCAGCAGACGTGTGGCGGGAGACTCCTACGAGCAGTACTTC. It specifies CASRRVAGDSYEQYF.

This clonotype was observed many times. The chain employs TRBV20-1 and TRBJ1-1, with D tentatively TRBD1 (5 bases). Germline V gives CDR1 DFQATT, CDR2 SNEGSKA (reference sequence). CDR3 size: 12 residues. Deletions cut 1 base from V and 10 bases from J, with 13 bases between. The CDR3 sequence: CSARGPGGIAFF. The CDR3, as DNA: TGCAGTGCTAGAGGGCCGGGGGGAATAGCTTTCTTT.

The genes are TRBV11-2 and TRBJ2-5; 7 positions agree with TRBD2. This CDR3 is built from 13 residues. The V segment lost 5 bases and the J segment 1 base; nucleotides outside the gene matches: 1. Germline-derived CDR1 and CDR2 are SGHAT and FQNNGV. CDR3 nucleotides: TGTGCCAGCAGCACTAGCGTCCAAGAGACCCAGTACTTC. Its protein product is CASSTSVQETQYF.

This rearrangement joins TRBV6-4 to TRBJ1-1; D is perhaps TRBD1 (6 bases). This CDR3 comprises 14 residues. Germline V gene data show CDR1 as MRHNA and CDR2 as SNTAGT. With 6 bases removed from V and 0 bases from J, the gap between germline ends came to 11 bases. CDR3 nucleotides: TGTGCCAGCAGACCACAGGGCATGAACACTGAAGCTTTCTTT. Its protein product is CASRPQGMNTEAFF.

This sequence joins TRBV6-5 and TRBJ2-1; 14 positions agree with TRBD2. Unmatched junction bases numbered 7, after V lost 2 bases and J lost 7 bases. The germline V gene has CDR1 MNHEY and CDR2 SVGAGI. The CDR3 is made up of 17 amino acids. CDR3 residues: CASSYGTSGRGWNEQFF. CDR3 coding DNA: TGTGCCAGCAGTTACGGGACTAGCGGGAGAGGGTGGAATGAGCAGTTCTTC.

This clonotype came up many times. V and J are TRBV20-1 and TRBJ2-7; TRBD1 might be the D (5 bases). The V end lost 5 bases, the J end lost 3 bases, and 11 bases lay between the germline ends. Germline CDR1 reads DFQATT; CDR2 reads SNEGSKA (reference sequence). This CDR3 has 12 residues. The CDR3 spells CSARREYYEQYF. CDR3 DNA sequence: TGCAGTGCTCGCAGGGAATACTACGAGCAGTACTTC.

In this sample, this clonotype turned up many times. The gene calls are TRBV13 and TRBJ2-1, with 9 bases aligning to TRBD1. Losses at the gene ends were 5 bases for V and 8 bases for J; bases not matched to a gene: 16. The CDR3 loop spans 17 amino acids. CDR1 and CDR2 from the germline V gene are PRHDT and FYEKMQ (reference sequence). The CDR3 DNA follows: TGTGCCAGCAGCCCACCAACCGGGACAGGGAGGGCGCATGAGCAGTTCTTC. Translating it yields CASSPPTGTGRAHEQFF.

This clonotype occurred a few times. J is TRBJ1-1 and V is TRBV27, with D hard to call. Germline-derived CDR1 and CDR2 are MNHEY and SMNVEV (reference sequence). V lost 6 bases and J lost 4, with 12 bases in between. The CDR3 length is 13 residues. The DNA for the CDR3 is TGTGCCAGCAGGGCGCCTCTGGTCACTGAAGCTTTCTTT. Protein sequence: CASRAPLVTEAFF.

This clonotype was picked up a small number of times. The chain combines TRBV12-3 or TRBV12-4 with TRBJ2-5, with TRBD2 matching 9 bases. Losses at the gene ends were 8 bases for V and 1 base for J; bases not matched to a gene: 5. This CDR3 has 14 amino acids. DNA of the CDR3: TGTGCCAGCTTAGCGGGGGATCTCCAAGAGACCCAGTACTTC. Protein sequence: CASLAGDLQETQYF.

The table lists this clonotype with a few counts. This chain links TRBV28 with TRBJ1-1, with D unclear. The V gene's germline CDR1 is MDHEN and CDR2 SYDVKM. Trimming pared 3 bases from V and 1 base from J, leaving 9 bases between. The CDR3 covers 14 residues. CDR3 sequence reads: CASSFRIRNTEAFF. The CDR3 DNA is TGTGCCAGCAGTTTTCGGATTCGGAACACTGAAGCTTTCTTT.

The chain uses TRBV18 and TRBJ1-2; 8 positions agree with TRBD1. The V gene's germline CDR1 is KGHSH and CDR2 LQKENI. The junction had 12 bases not matched to a gene; V was cut back by 3 bases and J by 6 bases. The CDR3 extends over 16 amino acids. In DNA form, the CDR3 reads TGTGCCAGCTCACCCCGTCAGGGGGCGTTCCGGGATGGCTACACCTTC. This codes for CASSPRQGAFRDGYTF.

This clonotype was recorded a few times. This chain joins TRBV19 and TRBJ2-1; TRBD2 matches 11 bases. Germline V CDR1 and CDR2: LNHDA, SQIVND (reference sequence). V was pared by 10 bases and J by 4 bases, with 9 bases of the junction left unmatched. CDR3 length: 15 residues. CDR3 loop: CAKIGTSGFYNEQFF. The CDR3, as DNA: TGTGCCAAAATCGGGACTAGCGGTTTTTACAATGAGCAGTTCTTC.

There are a few counts of this clonotype. The gene calls are TRBV7-3 and TRBJ1-1, with D uncertain. The length of the CDR3 is 13 residues. Between the trimmed V and J ends, which lost 11 bases and 1 base, there was a span of 14 bases. Per germline, CDR1 SGHTA and CDR2 FQGTGA. CDR3 bases: TGTGCCTGCTCTCGGGCTAGGAACACTGAAGCTTTCTTT. Translation: CACSRARNTEAFF. Combining the CDR3 with reference TRBV7-3 and TRBJ1-1 gives the whole variable domain GAGVSQTPSNKVTEKGKYVELRCDPISGHTALYWYRQSLGQGPEFLIYFQGTGAADDSGLPNDRFFAVRPEGSVSTLKIQRTERGDSAVYLCACSRARNTEAFFGQGTRLTVV.

This clonotype showed up many times. The V gene is TRBV12-3 or TRBV12-4, the J gene TRBJ2-7; 10 bases are shared with TRBD1. V gave up 7 bases and J gave up 3 bases; unmatched junction bases: 9. The CDR3 contains 15 residues. CDR3 amino acids: CASTVDRGLLYEQYF. CDR3 sequence (DNA): TGTGCCAGCACCGTCGACAGGGGGCTCCTCTACGAGCAGTACTTC.

The chain couples TRBV7-2 to TRBJ2-7, with TRBD2 matching over 13 bases. The V gene end was trimmed by 4 bases and the J gene end by 8 bases; junction bases not matched to a gene: 2. CDR3 size: 13 residues. The germline V gene has CDR1 SGHTA and CDR2 FQGNSA. CDR3 protein: CASSSGLAGKQYF. The DNA for the CDR3 is TGTGCCAGCAGCTCGGGACTAGCGGGGAAGCAGTACTTC.

The chain links TRBV28 to TRBJ2-1; 16 bases match TRBD2. V was pared by 5 bases and J by 2 bases, with 9 bases of the junction left unmatched. Germline CDR1 is MDHEN and CDR2 is SYDVKM. CDR3 length equals 19 residues. The CDR3 region is CASSPGTSGRAGTYNEQFF. CDR3 DNA: TGTGCCAGCAGTCCAGGGACTAGCGGGAGGGCTGGAACCTACAATGAGCAGTTCTTC.